The entry below describes one T cell receptor beta chain. Its target is not known. The material for each subset, its genomic DNA, was split evenly across several immunoSEQ plates. Clones were sequenced by immunoSEQ multiplex PCR, and TCRdb holds only the in-frame ones, with some missing. The data show 760,000 or so clones, about 96% seen once. Terminally differentiated effector memory CD45RA+ cells were excluded by CCR7 positive selection of CD45RO-negative cells. The germline gives CDR1 SQVTM, CDR2 ANQGSEA. Trimming pared 4 bases from V and 3 bases from J, leaving 13 bases between. The length of the CDR3 is 13 residues. The sample belongs to a study of shared clonotypes between healthy human individuals. Findings of the study overall: The naive CD4 repertoires of several donors were compared, and roughly 5% of clonotypes were shared. Blood alone was sampled, and tissue repertoires likely differ. Clonotype sharing among donors, it was expected, would be affected by sequencing depth.

The sequence was collected from a man younger than 40 in good health. V is TRBV29-1 and J is TRBJ2-7; maybe TRBD1 (6 bases). Sequencing used naive CD8+ T cells sorted from blood. The CDR3 spells CSVVGDRLYEQYF. CDR3 nucleotide sequence: TGCAGCGTTGTGGGTGACAGGCTCTACGAGCAGTACTTC.